This TCR beta chain is from a study of identical twins. On this clonotype itself: Its antigen is unknown.

MiXCR, run by TCRdb on the 5' RACE reads, gives a single entry per CDR3 protein. The sample lists about 660,000 distinct CDR3 sequences; about 9.4% were seen once. Healthy Caucasians were all of the donors. Study findings and constraints: Partly confounded zero-insertion analyses could result from invariant MAIT and iNKT cells. Fewer insertions were carried by abundant cord blood beta clonotypes, but none was seen in memory repertoires.

The germline gives CDR1 SGHRS, CDR2 YFSETQ. V gave up 0 bases and J gave up 3 bases; unmatched junction bases: 5. The CDR3 contains 17 residues. The data were also submitted as part of a second study, on yellow fever vaccine responses in identical twins.

This clonotype originated in a woman between 18 and 30 years old in good health. The chain links TRBV5-1 to TRBJ2-3, with 12 bases identical to TRBD2. The sample was PBMCs. CDR3 sequence reads: CASSLASGGAGTDTQYF. The CDR3 DNA follows: TGCGCCAGCAGCTTGGCTAGCGGGGGGGCCGGTACAGATACGCAGTATTTT.